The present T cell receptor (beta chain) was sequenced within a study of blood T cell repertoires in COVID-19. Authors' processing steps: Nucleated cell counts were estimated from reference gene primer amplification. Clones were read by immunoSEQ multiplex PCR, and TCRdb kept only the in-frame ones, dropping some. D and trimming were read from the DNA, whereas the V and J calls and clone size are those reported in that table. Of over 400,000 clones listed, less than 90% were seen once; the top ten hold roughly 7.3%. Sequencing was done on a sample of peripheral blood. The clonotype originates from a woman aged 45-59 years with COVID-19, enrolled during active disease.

CDR3 sequence: CASSSSGLAGASSYEQYF. CDR3 DNA: TGTGCCAGCAGCTCCTCGGGACTAGCGGGGGCCAGCTCCTACGAGCAGTACTTC. This chain connects TRBV7-9 to TRBJ2-7; 14 bases are shared with TRBD2. CDR3 size: 18 residues. With 4 bases clipped from V and 0 bases from J, the junction kept 8 bases outside the gene matches. Germline loops: CDR1 SEHNR, CDR2 FQNEAQ (reference sequence).